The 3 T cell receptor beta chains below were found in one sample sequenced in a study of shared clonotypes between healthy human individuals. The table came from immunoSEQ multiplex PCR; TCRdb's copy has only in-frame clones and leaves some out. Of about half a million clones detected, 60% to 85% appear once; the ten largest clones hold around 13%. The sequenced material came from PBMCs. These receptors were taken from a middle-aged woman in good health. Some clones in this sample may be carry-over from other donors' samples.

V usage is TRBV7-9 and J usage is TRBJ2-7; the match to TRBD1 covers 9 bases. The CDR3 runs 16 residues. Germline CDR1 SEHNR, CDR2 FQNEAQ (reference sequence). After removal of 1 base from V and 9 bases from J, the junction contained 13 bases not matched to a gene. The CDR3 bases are TGTGCCAGCAGCTTAGACTGGGACAGGGACCTTCACGGGCAGTACTTC. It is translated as CASSLDWDRDLHGQYF.

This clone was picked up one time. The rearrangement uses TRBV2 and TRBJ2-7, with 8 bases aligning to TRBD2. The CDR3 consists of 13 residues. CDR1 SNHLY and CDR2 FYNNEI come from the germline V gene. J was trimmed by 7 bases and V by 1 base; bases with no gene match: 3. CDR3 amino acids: CASSEVLAGEQYF. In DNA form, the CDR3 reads TGTGCCAGCAGTGAAGTCCTAGCGGGTGAGCAGTACTTC.

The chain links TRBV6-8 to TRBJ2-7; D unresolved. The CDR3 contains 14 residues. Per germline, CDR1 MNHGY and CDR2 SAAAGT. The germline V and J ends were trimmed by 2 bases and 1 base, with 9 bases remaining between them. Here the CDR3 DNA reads TGTGCCAGCAGTTACGATGCGGAGTCCTACGAGCAGTACTTC. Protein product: CASSYDAESYEQYF.